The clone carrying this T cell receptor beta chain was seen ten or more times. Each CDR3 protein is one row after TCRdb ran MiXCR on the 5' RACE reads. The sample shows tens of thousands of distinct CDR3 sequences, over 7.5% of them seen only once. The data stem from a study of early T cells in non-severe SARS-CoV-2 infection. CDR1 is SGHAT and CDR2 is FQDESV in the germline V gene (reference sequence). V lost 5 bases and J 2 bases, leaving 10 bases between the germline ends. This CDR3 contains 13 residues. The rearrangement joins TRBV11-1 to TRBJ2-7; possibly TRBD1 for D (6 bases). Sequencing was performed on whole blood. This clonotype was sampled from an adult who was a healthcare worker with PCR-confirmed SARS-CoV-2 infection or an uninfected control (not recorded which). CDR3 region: CASSEGHAYEQYF. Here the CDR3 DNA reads TGTGCCAGCAGCGAGGGACATGCCTACGAGCAGTACTTC.